The 7 T cell receptor beta chains given below trace back to one sample, sequenced in a study of blood T cell repertoires in COVID-19. Method: immunoSEQ multiplex PCR; TCRdb's copy keeps in-frame clones and lacks some. The sample has approximately 100,000 clones, 70% to 85% seen once. The material sequenced was peripheral blood. The origin of the receptors is a woman aged 55-69 years with acute or convalescent COVID-19.

The chain links TRBV5-1 to TRBJ1-2; 7 bases match TRBD1. The CDR3 loop spans 13 amino acids. The V and J ends lost 4 bases and 5 bases, in that order; junction bases with no gene match: 5. Germline assignment: CDR1 SGHRS and CDR2 YFSETQ. The CDR3 here is CASSDDRVYGYTF. The CDR3 region has the DNA TGCGCCAGCAGCGATGACAGGGTGTATGGCTACACCTTC.

The V and J genes are TRBV10-2 and TRBJ2-7; D perhaps matches TRBD1 (6 bases). Germline V gene sequence: CDR1 WSHSY, CDR2 SAAADI. V lost 3 bases and J 0 bases, leaving 15 bases between the germline ends. The CDR3 runs 16 residues. The CDR3 is CASSDELRTDSYEQYF. In DNA form, the CDR3 reads TGCGCCAGCAGTGACGAACTAAGGACAGACTCCTACGAGCAGTACTTC.

This clone was picked up a small number of times. The chain joins TRBV29-1 to TRBJ2-1; TRBD1 is a possible D gene (5 bases). The CDR3 runs to 16 residues. Per the germline V gene, CDR1 is SQVTM and CDR2 is ANQGSEA. V gave up 4 bases and J gave up 5 bases, with 21 bases separating them. CDR3 region: CSVGAWGGSADNEQFF. The CDR3 DNA sequence: TGCAGCGTTGGGGCGTGGGGCGGATCCGCTGACAATGAGCAGTTCTTC.

The chain carries TRBV5-6 and TRBJ1-1; TRBD1 is a possible D gene (6 bases). This CDR3 spans 14 amino acids. Germline CDR1 and CDR2: SGHDT and YYEEEE. With 4 bases removed from V and 4 bases from J, the gap between germline ends came to 14 bases. Written as DNA, the CDR3 is TGTGCCAGCAGCGTCTTACAGGGAGTCACTGAAGCTTTCTTT. It specifies CASSVLQGVTEAFF.

The chain employs TRBV30 and TRBJ1-5; no clear D. The germline V gene has CDR1 GTSNPN and CDR2 SVGIG (reference sequence). Deletions cut 2 bases from V and 6 bases from J, with 8 bases between. The CDR3 runs 12 residues. CDR3 nucleotides: TGTGCCTGGAGTCAGAGCGTTCAGCCCCAGCATTTT. This encodes CAWSQSVQPQHF. Combining the CDR3 with reference TRBV30 and TRBJ1-5 gives the whole variable domain SQTIHQWPATLVQPVGSPLSLECTVEGTSNPNLYWYRQAAGRGLQLLFYSVGIGQISSEVPQNLSASRPQDRQFILSSKKLLLSDSGFYLCAWSQSVQPQHFGDGTRLSIL.

CDR3 sequence: CASSPLGAGTEAFF. The CDR3 nucleotides are TGTGCCAGCTCACCATTGGGGGCGGGCACTGAAGCTTTCTTT. This chain joins TRBV18 and TRBJ1-1; D perhaps matches TRBD1 (6 bases). The V and J ends lost 2 bases and 4 bases respectively, with 11 bases between them. The germline gives CDR1 KGHSH, CDR2 LQKENI. The CDR3 is 14 amino acids. Filled out from reference TRBV18 and TRBJ1-1, the complete variable domain reads NAGVMQNPRHLVRRRGQEARLRCSPMKGHSHVYWYRQLPEEGLKFMVYLQKENIIDESGMPKERFSAEFPKEGPSILRIQQVVRGDSAAYFCASSPLGAGTEAFFGQGTRLTVV.

The chain joins TRBV28 to TRBJ2-7, with TRBD1 matching 9 bases. The CDR3 extends over 13 amino acids. Germline CDR1 reads MDHEN; CDR2 reads SYDVKM. The trim removed 5 bases at V and 2 bases at J, leaving 1 base unmatched. The CDR3 sequence: CASSRQGAYEQYF. The CDR3 coding sequence is TGTGCCAGCAGTCGACAGGGGGCCTACGAGCAGTACTTC.